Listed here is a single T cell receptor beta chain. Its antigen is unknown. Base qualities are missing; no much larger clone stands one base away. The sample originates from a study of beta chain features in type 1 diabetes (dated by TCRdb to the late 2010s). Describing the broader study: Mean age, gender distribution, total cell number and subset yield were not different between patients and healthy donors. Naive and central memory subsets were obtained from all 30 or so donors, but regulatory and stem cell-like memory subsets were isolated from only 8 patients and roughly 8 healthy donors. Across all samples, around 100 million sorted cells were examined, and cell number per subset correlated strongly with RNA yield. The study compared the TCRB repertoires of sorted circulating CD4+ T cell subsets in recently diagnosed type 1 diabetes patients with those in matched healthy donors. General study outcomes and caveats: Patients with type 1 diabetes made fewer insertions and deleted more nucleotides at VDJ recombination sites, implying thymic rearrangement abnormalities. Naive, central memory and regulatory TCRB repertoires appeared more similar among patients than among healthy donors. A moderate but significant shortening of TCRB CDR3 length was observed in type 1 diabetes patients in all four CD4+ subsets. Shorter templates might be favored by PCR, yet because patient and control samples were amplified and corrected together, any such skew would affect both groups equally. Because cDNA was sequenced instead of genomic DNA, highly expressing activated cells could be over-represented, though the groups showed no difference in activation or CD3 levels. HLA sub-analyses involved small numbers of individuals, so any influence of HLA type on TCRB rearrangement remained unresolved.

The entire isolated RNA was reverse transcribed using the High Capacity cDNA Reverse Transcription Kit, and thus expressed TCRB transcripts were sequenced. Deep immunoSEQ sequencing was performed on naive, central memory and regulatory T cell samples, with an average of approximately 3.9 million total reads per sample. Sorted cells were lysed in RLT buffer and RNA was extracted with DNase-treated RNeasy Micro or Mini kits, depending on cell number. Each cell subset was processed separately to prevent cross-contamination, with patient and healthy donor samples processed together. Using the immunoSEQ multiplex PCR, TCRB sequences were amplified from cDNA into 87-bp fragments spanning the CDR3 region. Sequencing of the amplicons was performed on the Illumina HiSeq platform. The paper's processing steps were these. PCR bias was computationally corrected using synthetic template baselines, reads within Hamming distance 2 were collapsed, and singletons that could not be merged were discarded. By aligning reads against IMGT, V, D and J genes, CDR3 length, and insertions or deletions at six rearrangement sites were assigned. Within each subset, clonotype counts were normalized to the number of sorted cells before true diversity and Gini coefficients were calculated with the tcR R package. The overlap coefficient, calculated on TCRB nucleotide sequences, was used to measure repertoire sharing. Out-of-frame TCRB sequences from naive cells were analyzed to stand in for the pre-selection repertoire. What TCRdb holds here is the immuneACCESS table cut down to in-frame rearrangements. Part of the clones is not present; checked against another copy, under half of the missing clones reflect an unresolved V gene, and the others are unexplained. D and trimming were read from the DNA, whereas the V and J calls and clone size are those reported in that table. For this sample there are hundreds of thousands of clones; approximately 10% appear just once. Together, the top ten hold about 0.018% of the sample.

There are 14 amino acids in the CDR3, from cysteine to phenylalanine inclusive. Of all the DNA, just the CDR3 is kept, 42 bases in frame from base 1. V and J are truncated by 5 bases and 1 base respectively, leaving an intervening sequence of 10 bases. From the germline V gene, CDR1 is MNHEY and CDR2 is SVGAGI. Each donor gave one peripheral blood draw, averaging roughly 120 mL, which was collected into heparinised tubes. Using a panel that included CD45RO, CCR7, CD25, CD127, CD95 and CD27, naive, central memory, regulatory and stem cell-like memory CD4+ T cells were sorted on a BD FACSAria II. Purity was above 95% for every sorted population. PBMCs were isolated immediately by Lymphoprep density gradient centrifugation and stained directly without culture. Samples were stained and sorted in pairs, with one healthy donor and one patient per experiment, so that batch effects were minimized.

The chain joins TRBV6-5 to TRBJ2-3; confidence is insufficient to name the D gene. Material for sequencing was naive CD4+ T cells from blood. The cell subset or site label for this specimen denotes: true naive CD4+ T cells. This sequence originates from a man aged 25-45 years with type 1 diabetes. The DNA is TGTGCCAGCAGTCCTCACAGTGGCACAGATACGCAGTATTTT. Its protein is CASSPHSGTDTQYF.